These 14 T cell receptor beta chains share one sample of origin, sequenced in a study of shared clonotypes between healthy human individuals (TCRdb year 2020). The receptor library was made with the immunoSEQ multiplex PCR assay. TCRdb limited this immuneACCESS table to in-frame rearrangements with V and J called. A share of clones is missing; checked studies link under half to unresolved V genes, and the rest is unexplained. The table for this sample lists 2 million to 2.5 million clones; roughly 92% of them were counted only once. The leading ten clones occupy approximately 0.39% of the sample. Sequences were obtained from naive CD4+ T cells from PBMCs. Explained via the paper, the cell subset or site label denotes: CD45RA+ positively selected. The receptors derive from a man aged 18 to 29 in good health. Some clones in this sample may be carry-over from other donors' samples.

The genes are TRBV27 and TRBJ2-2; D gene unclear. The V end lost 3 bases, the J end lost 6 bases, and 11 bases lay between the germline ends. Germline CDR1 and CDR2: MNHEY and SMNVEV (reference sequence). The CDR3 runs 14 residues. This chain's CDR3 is CASSFGRAAGELFF. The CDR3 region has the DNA TGTGCCAGCAGTTTTGGTAGGGCAGCCGGGGAGCTGTTTTTT.

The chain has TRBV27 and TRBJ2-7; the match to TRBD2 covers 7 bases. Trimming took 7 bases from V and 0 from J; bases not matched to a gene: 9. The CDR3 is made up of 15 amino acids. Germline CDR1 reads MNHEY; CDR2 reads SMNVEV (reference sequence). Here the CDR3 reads CASKVGGSYSYEQYF. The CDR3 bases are TGTGCCAGCAAGGTCGGCGGGAGCTACTCCTACGAGCAGTACTTC.

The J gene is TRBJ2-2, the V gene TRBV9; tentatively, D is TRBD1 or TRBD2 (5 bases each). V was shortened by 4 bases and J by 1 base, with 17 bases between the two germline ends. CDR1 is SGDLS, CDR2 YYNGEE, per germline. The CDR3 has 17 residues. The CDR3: CASSPHWGSMNTGELFF. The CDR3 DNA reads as TGTGCCAGCAGCCCCCATTGGGGGTCAATGAACACCGGGGAGCTGTTTTTT.

The DNA of the CDR3 is TGTGCCAGCAGCTTGTACAGCACGAACACCGGGGAGCTGTTTTTT. Protein: CASSLYSTNTGELFF. The chain is built from TRBV7-2 and TRBJ2-2; D unresolved. Trimming took off 3 bases at V and 0 bases at J, with 8 bases between the two ends. The CDR3 consists of 15 residues. Germline V CDR1 and CDR2: SGHTA, FQGNSA.

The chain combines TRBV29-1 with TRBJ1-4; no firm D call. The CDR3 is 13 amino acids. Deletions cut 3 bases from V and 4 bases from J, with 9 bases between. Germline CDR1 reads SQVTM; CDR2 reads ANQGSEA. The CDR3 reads CSVETLGNEKLFF. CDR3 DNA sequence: TGCAGCGTTGAGACGCTAGGTAATGAAAAACTGTTTTTT.

The CDR3 DNA is TGCGCCAGCAGCGAGAGAACAGGGGGATACTACGAGCAGTACTTC. This encodes CASSERTGGYYEQYF. This chain uses TRBV5-1 with TRBJ2-7; the match to TRBD1 covers 8 bases. Unmatched junction bases numbered 9, after V lost 4 bases and J lost 3 bases. The length of the CDR3 is 15 residues. The germline V gene encodes CDR1 SGHRS and CDR2 YFSETQ.

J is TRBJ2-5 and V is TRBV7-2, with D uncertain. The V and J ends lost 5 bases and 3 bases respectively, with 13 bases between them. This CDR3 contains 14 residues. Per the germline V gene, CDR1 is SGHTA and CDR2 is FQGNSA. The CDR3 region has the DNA TGTGCCAGCAGCAGCTCGGGCCCCAAAGAGACCCAGTACTTC. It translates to CASSSSGPKETQYF.

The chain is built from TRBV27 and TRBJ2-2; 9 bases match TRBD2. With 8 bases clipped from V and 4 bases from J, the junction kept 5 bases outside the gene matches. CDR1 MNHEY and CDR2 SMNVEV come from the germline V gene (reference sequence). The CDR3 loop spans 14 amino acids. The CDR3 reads CASGLAGPTGELFF. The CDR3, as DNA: TGTGCCAGCGGCCTAGCGGGACCCACCGGGGAGCTGTTTTTT.

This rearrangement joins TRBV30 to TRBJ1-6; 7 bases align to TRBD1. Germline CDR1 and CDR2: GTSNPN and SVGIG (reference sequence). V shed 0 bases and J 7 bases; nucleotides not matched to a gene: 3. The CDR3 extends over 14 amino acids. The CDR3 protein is CAWSVMTGNSPLHF. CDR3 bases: TGTGCCTGGAGTGTAATGACAGGGAATTCACCCCTCCACTTT. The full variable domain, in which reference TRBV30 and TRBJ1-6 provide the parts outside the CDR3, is SQTIHQWPATLVQPVGSPLSLECTVEGTSNPNLYWYRQAAGRGLQLLFYSVGIGQISSEVPQNLSASRPQDRQFILSSKKLLLSDSGFYLCAWSVMTGNSPLHFGNGTRLTVT.

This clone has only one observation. Written as DNA, the CDR3 is TGTGCCATCAGTTCCCGGGACAGGGGGCTTTACGAGCAGTACTTC. Its protein is CAISSRDRGLYEQYF. The chain uses TRBV10-3 and TRBJ2-7; 12 bases map to TRBD1. Germline lookup yields CDR1 ENHRY and CDR2 SYGVKD. J lost 4 bases, V lost 5 bases, and 6 bases had no gene match. The CDR3 length is 15 residues.

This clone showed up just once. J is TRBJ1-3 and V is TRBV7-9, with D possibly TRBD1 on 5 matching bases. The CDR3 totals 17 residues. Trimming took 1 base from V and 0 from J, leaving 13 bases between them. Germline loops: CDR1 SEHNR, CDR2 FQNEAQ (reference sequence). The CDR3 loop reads CASSLVLGQFSGNTIYF. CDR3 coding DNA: TGTGCCAGCAGCTTAGTCTTGGGGCAATTCTCTGGAAACACCATATATTTT.

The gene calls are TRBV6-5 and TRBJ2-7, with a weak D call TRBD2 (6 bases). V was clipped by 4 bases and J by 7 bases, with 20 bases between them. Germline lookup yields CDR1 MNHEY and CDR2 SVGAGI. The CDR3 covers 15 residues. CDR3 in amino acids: CASSLRLAGPLEQYF. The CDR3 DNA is TGTGCCAGCAGTTTACGACTCGCGGGGCCCTTAGAGCAGTACTTC.

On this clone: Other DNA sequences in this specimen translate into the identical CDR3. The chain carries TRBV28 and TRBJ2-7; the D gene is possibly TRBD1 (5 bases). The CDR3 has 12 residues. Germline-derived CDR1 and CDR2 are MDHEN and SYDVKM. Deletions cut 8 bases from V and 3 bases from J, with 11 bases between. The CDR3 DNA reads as TGTGCCAGCCGAGAGCAGGGCTACGAGCAGTACTTC. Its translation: CASREQGYEQYF.

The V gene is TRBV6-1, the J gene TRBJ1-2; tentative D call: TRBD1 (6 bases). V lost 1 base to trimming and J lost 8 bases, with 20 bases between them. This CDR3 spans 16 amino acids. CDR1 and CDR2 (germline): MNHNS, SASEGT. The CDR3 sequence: CASSEVGPRGVYGYTF. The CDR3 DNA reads TGTGCCAGCAGTGAAGTTGGGCCCAGGGGTGTCTACGGCTACACCTTC.